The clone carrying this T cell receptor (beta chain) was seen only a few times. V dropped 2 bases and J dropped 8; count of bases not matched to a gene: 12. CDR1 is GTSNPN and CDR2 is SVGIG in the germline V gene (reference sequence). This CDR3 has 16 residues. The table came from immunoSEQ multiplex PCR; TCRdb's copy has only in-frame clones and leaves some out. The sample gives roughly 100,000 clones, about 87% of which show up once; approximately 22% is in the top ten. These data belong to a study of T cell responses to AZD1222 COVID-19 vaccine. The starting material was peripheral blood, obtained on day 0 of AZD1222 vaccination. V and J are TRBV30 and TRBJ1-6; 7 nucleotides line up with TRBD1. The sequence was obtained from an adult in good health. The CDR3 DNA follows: TGTGCCTGGAGTCTATCAGGGGGGTATCTCGATTCACCCCTCCACTTT. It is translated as CAWSLSGGYLDSPLHF.